This T cell receptor (beta chain) was identified in a study of long-term antiretroviral therapy in people with HIV. The CDR3 loop spans 16 amino acids. The ends lost 1 base at V and 9 bases at J; junction bases unmatched: 8. Germline assignment: CDR1 SGHTA and CDR2 FQGNSA. The authors ran the immunoSEQ assay, v3.0, at survey level. The data were produced by immunoSEQ multiplex PCR, yet TCRdb's version contains in-frame clones alone and is incomplete. This sample carries approximately 25,000 clones, approximately 95% of them seen once, and the ten largest clones take under 10%. Cryopreserved PBMC numbered roughly 1-10 million per sample before DNA extraction.

This clonotype originated in a woman between 40 and 55 years old with HIV. The material was unsorted PBMCs, obtained 7.6 years after starting antiretroviral therapy. V and J are TRBV7-2 and TRBJ2-1, with 11 bases matching TRBD2. CDR3 loop: CASSLVGSGGAGEQFF. In nucleotides, the CDR3 is TGTGCCAGCAGCTTAGTAGGTAGCGGGGGGGCCGGTGAGCAGTTCTTC.